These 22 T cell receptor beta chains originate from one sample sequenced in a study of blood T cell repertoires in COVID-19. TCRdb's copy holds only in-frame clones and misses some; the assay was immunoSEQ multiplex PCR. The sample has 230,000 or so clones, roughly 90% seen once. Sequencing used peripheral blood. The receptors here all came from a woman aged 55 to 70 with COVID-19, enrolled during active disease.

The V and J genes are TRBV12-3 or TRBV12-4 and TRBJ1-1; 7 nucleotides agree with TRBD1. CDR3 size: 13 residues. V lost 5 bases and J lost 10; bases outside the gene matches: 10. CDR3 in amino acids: CASSTDYDRAAFF. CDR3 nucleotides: TGTGCCAGCAGTACCGACTACGACAGGGCAGCTTTCTTT.

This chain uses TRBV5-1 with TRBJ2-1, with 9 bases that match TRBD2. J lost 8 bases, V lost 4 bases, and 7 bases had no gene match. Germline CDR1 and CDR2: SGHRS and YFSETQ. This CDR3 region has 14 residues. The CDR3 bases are TGCGCCAGCAGCCCAGGGACTAGCAGCGATGAGCAGTTCTTC. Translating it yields CASSPGTSSDEQFF.

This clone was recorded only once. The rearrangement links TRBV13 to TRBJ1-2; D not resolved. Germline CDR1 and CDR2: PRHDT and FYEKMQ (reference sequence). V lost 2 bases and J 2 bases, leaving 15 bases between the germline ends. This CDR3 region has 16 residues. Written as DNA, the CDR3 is TGTGCCAGCAGCTTACTACGCAGGCCCAAGAACTATGGCTACACCTTC. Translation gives CASSLLRRPKNYGYTF.

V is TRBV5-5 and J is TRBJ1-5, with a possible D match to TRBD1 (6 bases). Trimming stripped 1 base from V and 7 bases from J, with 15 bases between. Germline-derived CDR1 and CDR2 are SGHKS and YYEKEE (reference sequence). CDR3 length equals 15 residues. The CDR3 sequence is CASSLLWDKGQPQHF. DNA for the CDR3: TGTGCCAGCAGCTTGTTGTGGGACAAGGGCCAGCCCCAGCATTTT.

CDR3 coding DNA: TGTGCCAGCAGCTTTCGGGGTCTGGGCGAGCAGTACTTC. Translated, it gives CASSFRGLGEQYF. V gene TRBV5-6 combines with J gene TRBJ2-7; D might be TRBD2 (5 bases). V was cut by 2 bases and J by 6 bases, with 12 bases left in between. Germline assignment: CDR1 SGHDT and CDR2 YYEEEE. The CDR3 consists of 13 residues.

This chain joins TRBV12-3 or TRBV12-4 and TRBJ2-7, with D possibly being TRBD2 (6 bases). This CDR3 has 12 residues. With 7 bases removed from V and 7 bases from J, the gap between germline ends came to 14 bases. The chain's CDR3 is CASKPPAGEQYF. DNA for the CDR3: TGTGCCAGCAAACCGCCCGCGGGGGAGCAGTACTTC.

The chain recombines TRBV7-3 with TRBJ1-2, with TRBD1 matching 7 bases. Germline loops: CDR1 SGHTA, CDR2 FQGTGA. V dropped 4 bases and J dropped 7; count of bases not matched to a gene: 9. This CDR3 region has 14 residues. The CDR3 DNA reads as TGTGCCAGCAGCTCGCCGACAGGGTCGTCTGGCTACACCTTC. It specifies CASSSPTGSSGYTF.

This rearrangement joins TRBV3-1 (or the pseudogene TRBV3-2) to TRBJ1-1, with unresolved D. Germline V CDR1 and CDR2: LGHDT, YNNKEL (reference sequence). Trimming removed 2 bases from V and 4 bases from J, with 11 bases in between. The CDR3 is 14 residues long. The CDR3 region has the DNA TGTGCCAGCAGCCAATTCTTAGCAGTCACTGAAGCTTTCTTT. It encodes CASSQFLAVTEAFF.

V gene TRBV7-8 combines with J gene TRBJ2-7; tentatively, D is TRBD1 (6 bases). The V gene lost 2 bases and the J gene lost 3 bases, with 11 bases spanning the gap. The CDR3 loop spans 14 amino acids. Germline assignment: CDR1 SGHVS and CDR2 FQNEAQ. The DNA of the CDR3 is TGTGCCAGCAGCTTAAAACAGGGCTTCTACGAGCAGTACTTC. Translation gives CASSLKQGFYEQYF. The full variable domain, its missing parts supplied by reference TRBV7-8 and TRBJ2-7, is GAGVSQSPRYKVAKRGQDVALRCDPISGHVSLFWYQQALGQGPEFLTYFQNEAQLDKSGLPSDRFFAERPEGSVSTLKIQRTQQEDSAVYLCASSLKQGFYEQYFGPGTRLTVT.

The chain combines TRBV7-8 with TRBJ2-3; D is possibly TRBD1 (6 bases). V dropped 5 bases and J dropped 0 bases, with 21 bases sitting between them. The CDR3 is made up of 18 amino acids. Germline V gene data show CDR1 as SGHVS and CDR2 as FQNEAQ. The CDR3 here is CASSIFGTGTISTDTQYF. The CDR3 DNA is TGTGCCAGCAGCATATTTGGGACCGGGACAATAAGCACAGATACGCAGTATTTT.

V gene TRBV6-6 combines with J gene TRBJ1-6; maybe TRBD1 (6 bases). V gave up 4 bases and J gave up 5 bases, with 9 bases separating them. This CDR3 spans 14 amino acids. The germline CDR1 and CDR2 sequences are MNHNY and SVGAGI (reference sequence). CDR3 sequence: CASSWTADNSPLHF. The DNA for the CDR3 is TGTGCCAGCAGTTGGACAGCAGATAATTCACCCCTCCACTTT.

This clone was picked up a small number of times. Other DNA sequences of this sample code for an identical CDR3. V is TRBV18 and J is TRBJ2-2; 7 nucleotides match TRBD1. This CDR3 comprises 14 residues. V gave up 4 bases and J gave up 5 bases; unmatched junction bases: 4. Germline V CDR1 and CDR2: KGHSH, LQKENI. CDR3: CASSRQGDTGELFF. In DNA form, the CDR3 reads TGTGCCAGCTCACGACAGGGAGATACCGGGGAGCTGTTTTTT. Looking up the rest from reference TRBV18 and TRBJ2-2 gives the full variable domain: NAGVMQNPRHLVRRRGQEARLRCSPMKGHSHVYWYRQLPEEGLKFMVYLQKENIIDESGMPKERFSAEFPKEGPSILRIQQVVRGDSAAYFCASSRQGDTGELFFGEGSRLTVL.

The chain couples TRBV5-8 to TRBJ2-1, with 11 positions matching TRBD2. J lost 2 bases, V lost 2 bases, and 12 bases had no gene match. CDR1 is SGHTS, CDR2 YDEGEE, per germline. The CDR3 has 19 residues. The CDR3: CASSLYTSTSGEPYNEQFF. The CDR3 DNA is TGTGCCAGCAGCTTATATACCTCGACTAGCGGGGAACCCTACAATGAGCAGTTCTTC.

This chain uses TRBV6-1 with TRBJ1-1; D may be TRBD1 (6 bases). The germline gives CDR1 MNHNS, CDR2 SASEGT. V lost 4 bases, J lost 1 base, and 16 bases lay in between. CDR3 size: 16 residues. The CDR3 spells CASSAKPGTKNTEAFF. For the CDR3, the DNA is TGTGCCAGCAGTGCTAAACCCGGGACAAAGAACACTGAAGCTTTCTTT.

CDR3 DNA: TGTGCCAGCAGCCCCTCGGGGACTCCGGAAAAACTGTTTTTT. Its translation: CASSPSGTPEKLFF. The chain joins TRBV7-8 to TRBJ1-4, with D maybe TRBD1 (5 bases). V was clipped by 5 bases and J by 8 bases, with 15 bases between them. The CDR3 sequence is 14 residues long. Looked up from germline, CDR1 is SGHVS and CDR2 is FQNEAQ.

The CDR3 reads CATSRSREYSPLHF. In nucleotides, the CDR3 is TGTGCCACCAGCAGAAGCAGGGAATATTCACCCCTCCACTTT. The V call is TRBV15, the J call TRBJ1-6; D possibly corresponds to TRBD1 (5 bases). Deletions cut 2 bases from V and 8 bases from J, with 10 bases between. CDR1 is LNHNV, CDR2 YYDKDF, per germline (reference sequence). This CDR3 region has 14 residues.

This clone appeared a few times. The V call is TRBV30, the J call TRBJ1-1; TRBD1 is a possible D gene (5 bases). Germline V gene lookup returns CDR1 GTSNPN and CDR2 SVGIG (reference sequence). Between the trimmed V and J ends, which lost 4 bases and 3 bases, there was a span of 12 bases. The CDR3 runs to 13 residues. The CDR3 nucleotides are TGTGCCTGGATAGTGGGGGGGTACACTGAAGCTTTCTTT. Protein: CAWIVGGYTEAFF.

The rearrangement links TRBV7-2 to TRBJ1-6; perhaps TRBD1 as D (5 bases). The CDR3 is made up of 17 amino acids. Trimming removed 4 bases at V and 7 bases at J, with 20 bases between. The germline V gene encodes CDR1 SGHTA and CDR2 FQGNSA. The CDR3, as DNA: TGTGCCAGCAGCTCAACCGGACGGGCCGGGGGGAATTCACCCCTCCACTTT. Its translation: CASSSTGRAGGNSPLHF.

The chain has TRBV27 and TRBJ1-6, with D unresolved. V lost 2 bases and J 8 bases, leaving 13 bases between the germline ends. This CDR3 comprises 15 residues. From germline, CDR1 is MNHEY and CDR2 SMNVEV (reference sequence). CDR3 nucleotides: TGTGCCAGCAGTTTAAGTTGGCAGGATCATTCACCCCTCCACTTT. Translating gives CASSLSWQDHSPLHF.

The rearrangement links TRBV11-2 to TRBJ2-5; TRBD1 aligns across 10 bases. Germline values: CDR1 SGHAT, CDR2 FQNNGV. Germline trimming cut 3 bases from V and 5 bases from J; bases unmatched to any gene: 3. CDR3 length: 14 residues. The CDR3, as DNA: TGTGCCAGCAGCTTGGGGACAGGGGTCGAGACCCAGTACTTC. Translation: CASSLGTGVETQYF.

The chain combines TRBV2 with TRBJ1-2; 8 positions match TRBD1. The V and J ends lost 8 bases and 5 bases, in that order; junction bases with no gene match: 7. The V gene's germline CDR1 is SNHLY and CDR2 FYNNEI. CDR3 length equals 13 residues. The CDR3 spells CASADRARYGYTF. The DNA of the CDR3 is TGTGCCAGCGCGGACAGGGCCCGATATGGCTACACCTTC.

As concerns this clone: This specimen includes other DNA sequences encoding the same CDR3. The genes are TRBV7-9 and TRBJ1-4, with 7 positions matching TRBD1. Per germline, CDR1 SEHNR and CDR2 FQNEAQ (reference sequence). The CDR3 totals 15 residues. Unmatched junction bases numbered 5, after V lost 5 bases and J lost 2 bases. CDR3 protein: CASSPGDSTNEKLFF. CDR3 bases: TGTGCCAGCAGCCCCGGGGACAGCACTAATGAAAAACTGTTTTTT.